Following are 30 T cell receptor beta chains from one sample sequenced in a study of identical twins. TCRdb reprocessed the 5' RACE reads with MiXCR, giving one entry per CDR3 protein. The sample holds roughly 700,000 distinct CDR3 sequences; over 8.5% are singletons and the top ten take 0.75% to 1%. These data were also filed under a second study, of yellow fever vaccine responses in identical twins.

The sequencing sample was made of PBMCs. These receptors all stem from a young woman in good health.

This clonotype was counted between two and nine times. The chain uses TRBV12-3 or TRBV12-4 and TRBJ1-5; D is ambiguous. Trimming removed 8 bases from V and 1 base from J, with 9 bases in between. The CDR3 contains 13 residues. The CDR3 DNA sequence: TGTGCCAGCGTGTATGGAAGCAATCAGCCCCAGCATTTT. This encodes CASVYGSNQPQHF.

The chain carries TRBV15 and TRBJ2-1; TRBD2 matches at 14 bases. The CDR3 sequence is 16 residues long. V lost 1 base and J lost 8; bases outside the gene matches: 4. CDR1 LNHNV and CDR2 YYDKDF come from the germline V gene (reference sequence). The CDR3, as DNA: TGTGCCACCAGCAGAGGCATGGGACTAGCGGGAGATGAGCAGTTCTTC. It specifies CATSRGMGLAGDEQFF.

The V call is TRBV6-2 or TRBV6-3, the J call TRBJ2-1; D may be TRBD1 (6 bases). The V end was cut by 0 bases, the J end by 5 bases, with 8 bases between. CDR1 and CDR2 from the germline V gene are MNHEY and SVGEGT. The CDR3 is 14 amino acids. CDR3: CASSYSGTHNEQFF. CDR3 nucleotides: TGTGCCAGCAGTTACTCGGGGACACACAATGAGCAGTTCTTC.

This clonotype was seen many times. The V call is TRBV28, the J call TRBJ2-3; no reliable D call. V dropped 11 bases and J dropped 1 base, with 13 bases sitting between them. Germline V gene lookup returns CDR1 MDHEN and CDR2 SYDVKM. This CDR3 region has 13 residues. The DNA of the CDR3 is TGTGCCTTCAGCAGACTCCGCACAGATACGCAGTATTTT. It yields the protein CAFSRLRTDTQYF.

The table lists this clonotype with a few counts. V gene TRBV14 combines with J gene TRBJ1-1, with D possibly TRBD1 on 5 matching bases. V was cut by 6 bases and J by 6 bases, with 14 bases left in between. The CDR3 contains 13 residues. Germline loops: CDR1 SGHDN, CDR2 FVKESK. The CDR3 nucleotides are TGTGCCAGCAGTCCAAGGGGCGCCCCTGAAGCTTTCTTT. Amino acid sequence: CASSPRGAPEAFF.

This clonotype was picked up a small number of times. The V call is TRBV20-1, the J call TRBJ1-2, with a weak D call TRBD1 (5 bases). CDR3 length equals 12 residues. Trimming removed 1 base from V and 7 bases from J, with 10 bases in between. Germline V gene lookup returns CDR1 DFQATT and CDR2 SNEGSKA (reference sequence). The CDR3 region is CSARVGRVGYTF. CDR3 nucleotides: TGCAGTGCTAGAGTGGGCAGGGTTGGCTACACCTTC.

In its sample, this clonotype was seen many times. V usage is TRBV7-8 and J usage is TRBJ1-5, with D possibly being TRBD1 (6 bases). The length of the CDR3 is 12 residues. V was pared by 1 base and J by 13 bases, with 11 bases between. Germline V CDR1 and CDR2: SGHVS, FQNEAQ. CDR3 DNA sequence: TGTGCCAGCAGCTTAGAAGGGGGGGCGCAGCATTTT. Translated, it gives CASSLEGGAQHF.

The chain recombines TRBV20-1 with TRBJ1-1; 8 bases line up with TRBD1. Germline V gives CDR1 DFQATT, CDR2 SNEGSKA (reference sequence). V gave up 4 bases and J gave up 8 bases; unmatched junction bases: 15. The CDR3 is 15 residues long. Here the CDR3 DNA reads TGCAGTGCTATCAGACAGGGGCCGCGTTTAGGAGAAGCTTTCTTT. Translated: CSAIRQGPRLGEAFF.

This clonotype has a handful of counts. The genes are TRBV20-1 and TRBJ2-2, with D perhaps given as TRBD1 or TRBD2 (6 bases each). Trimming took 5 bases from V and 3 from J, leaving 19 bases between them. This CDR3 is 16 amino acids long. CDR1 DFQATT and CDR2 SNEGSKA come from the germline V gene (reference sequence). CDR3 DNA sequence: TGCAGTGCTCTTGGGGCAGGGGCGGGATACACCGGGGAGCTGTTTTTT. Its protein is CSALGAGAGYTGELFF.

This clonotype was detected many times. The chain joins TRBV12-3 or TRBV12-4 to TRBJ2-2, with 8 bases identical to TRBD2. V shed 4 bases, J shed 6 bases, and the junction held 10 bases outside the gene matches. This CDR3 is 16 amino acids long. The DNA for the CDR3 is TGTGCCAGCAGTTCCATACTAGCGGTCAATCCCGGGGAGCTGTTTTTT. This encodes CASSSILAVNPGELFF.

This clonotype was seen ten or more times. The rearrangement links TRBV12-3 or TRBV12-4 to TRBJ2-5; 14 bases match TRBD2. The CDR3 loop spans 16 amino acids. Unmatched junction bases numbered 6, after V lost 5 bases and J lost 4 bases. The CDR3 nucleotides read TGTGCCAGCAGTCCGACTAGCGGGGGGGCTGGAGAGACCCAGTACTTC. It yields the protein CASSPTSGGAGETQYF.

Ten or more counts support this clonotype. The chain combines TRBV18 with TRBJ2-3; TRBD1 agrees at 7 bases. The CDR3 sequence is 15 residues long. The ends lost 2 bases at V and 6 bases at J; junction bases unmatched: 8. Germline CDR1 reads KGHSH; CDR2 reads LQKENI. In DNA form, the CDR3 reads TGTGCCAGCTCACCAACGGGACAGAGATCGGATACGCAGTATTTT. Its protein is CASSPTGQRSDTQYF.

This clonotype showed up just a few times. The V and J genes are TRBV11-1 and TRBJ2-3; 16 positions agree with TRBD2. With V trimmed by 5 bases and J by 3 bases, 11 bases remained unmatched. Germline V gene lookup returns CDR1 SGHAT and CDR2 FQDESV (reference sequence). The CDR3 totals 19 residues. CDR3 DNA sequence: TGTGCCAGCAGCATACCTGGGACTAGCGGGGGGGCTGAAACAGATACGCAGTATTTT. The encoded protein is CASSIPGTSGGAETDTQYF.

Only a few counts were recorded for this clonotype. The chain is built from TRBV6-1 and TRBJ1-1; D ambiguous. This CDR3 region has 13 residues. The V gene lost 4 bases and the J gene lost 5 bases, with 11 bases spanning the gap. Germline V CDR1 and CDR2: MNHNS, SASEGT. The CDR3 DNA is TGTGCCAGCAGTGCTCGGAGAGAGACTGAAGCTTTCTTT. Translated: CASSARRETEAFF.

The J gene is TRBJ2-3, the V gene TRBV7-3; no firm D call. Between the trimmed V and J ends, which lost 2 bases and 10 bases, there was a span of 13 bases. Germline values: CDR1 SGHTA, CDR2 FQGTGA. The CDR3 is made up of 13 amino acids. The CDR3 DNA is TGTGCCAGCAGCTTAGGGTGGACGGGTGCGCAGTATTTT. Encoded protein: CASSLGWTGAQYF.

V gene TRBV18 combines with J gene TRBJ2-3; tentative D call: TRBD2 (6 bases). The V gene's germline CDR1 is KGHSH and CDR2 LQKENI. Trimming removed 6 bases at V and 2 bases at J, with 15 bases between. The CDR3 loop spans 15 amino acids. The CDR3 nucleotides read TGTGCCAGCTCTGCGAGGAGGGGAAACACAGATACGCAGTATTTT. It encodes CASSARRGNTDTQYF. Supplemented by reference TRBV18 and TRBJ2-3, the full variable domain reads NAGVMQNPRHLVRRRGQEARLRCSPMKGHSHVYWYRQLPEEGLKFMVYLQKENIIDESGMPKERFSAEFPKEGPSILRIQQVVRGDSAAYFCASSARRGNTDTQYFGPGTRLTVL.

This clonotype showed up just a few times. The chain uses TRBV7-9 and TRBJ1-4; no reliable D call. Germline CDR1 reads SEHNR; CDR2 reads FQNEAQ (reference sequence). Trimming pared 5 bases from V and 2 bases from J, leaving 12 bases between. CDR3 length equals 15 residues. The CDR3 sequence: CASSKSLSTNEKLFF. DNA for the CDR3: TGTGCCAGCAGCAAATCTCTAAGCACTAATGAAAAACTGTTTTTT.

The J gene is TRBJ2-1, the V gene TRBV6-5, with 9 bases fitting TRBD2. V gave up 3 bases and J gave up 0 bases; unmatched junction bases: 9. Germline lookup yields CDR1 MNHEY and CDR2 SVGAGI. CDR3 length: 18 residues. CDR3: CASSYYRLAGRSYNEQFF. The CDR3 region has the DNA TGTGCCAGCAGTTATTATAGGCTAGCGGGGCGCTCCTACAATGAGCAGTTCTTC.

The CDR3 coding sequence is TGTGCCAGCAGCTTAACGGGAGTGGGCACAGATACGCAGTATTTT. Amino acid sequence: CASSLTGVGTDTQYF. J is TRBJ2-3 and V is TRBV7-3; a possible D gene is TRBD2 (5 bases). Between the trimmed V and J ends, which lost 0 bases and 1 base, there was a span of 8 bases. The V gene's germline CDR1 is SGHTA and CDR2 FQGTGA. The CDR3 sequence is 15 residues long.

The V and J genes are TRBV7-6 and TRBJ2-3; 8 nucleotides line up with TRBD2. Germline V gene lookup returns CDR1 SGHVS and CDR2 FNYEAQ. V was clipped by 7 bases and J by 2 bases; unmatched bases: 11. The length of the CDR3 is 16 residues. CDR3 coding DNA: TGTGCCAGCACCCAGGGTAGCGGGGACTTCACAGATACGCAGTATTTT. Its translation is CASTQGSGDFTDTQYF.

This clonotype was seen ten or more times. The chain employs TRBV20-1 and TRBJ2-3; the match to TRBD2 covers 11 bases. The CDR3 sequence is 16 residues long. With V trimmed by 3 bases and J by 4 bases, 9 bases remained unmatched. Looked up from germline, CDR1 is DFQATT and CDR2 is SNEGSKA (reference sequence). CDR3: CSASPASGRRPDTQYF. The CDR3 DNA is TGCAGTGCTAGTCCGGCTAGCGGGAGGCGTCCAGATACGCAGTATTTT.

Here the CDR3 reads CASRETSGRASLDNEQFF. The CDR3 DNA sequence: TGTGCCAGCAGAGAGACTAGCGGGAGGGCTAGTCTGGACAATGAGCAGTTCTTC. The V gene is TRBV25-1, the J gene TRBJ2-1; 14 bases map to TRBD2. Germline trimming cut 6 bases from V and 5 bases from J; bases unmatched to any gene: 12. The germline V gene encodes CDR1 MGHDK and CDR2 SYGVNS. This CDR3 contains 18 residues.

This clonotype was seen ten or more times. The chain recombines TRBV20-1 with TRBJ2-7, with D possibly TRBD1 on 6 matching bases. The length of the CDR3 is 15 residues. Germline V lookup: CDR1 DFQATT, CDR2 SNEGSKA (reference sequence). V lost 6 bases and J 0 bases, leaving 18 bases between the germline ends. The CDR3 sequence: CSANRDGQSSYEQYF. CDR3 in DNA: TGCAGTGCCAACAGAGACGGACAGAGCTCCTACGAGCAGTACTTC.

In its sample, this clonotype was seen many times. The rearrangement uses TRBV12-3 or TRBV12-4 and TRBJ2-1; maybe TRBD1 (6 bases). V was clipped by 5 bases and J by 6 bases, with 8 bases between them. The CDR3 runs to 12 residues. CDR3 sequence: CASSDRSNEQFF. The CDR3 DNA reads TGTGCCAGCAGTGACAGGAGCAATGAGCAGTTCTTC.

Only a few counts were recorded for this clonotype. The V and J genes are TRBV5-6 and TRBJ2-1, with 10 bases that match TRBD1. CDR3 size: 14 residues. With 5 bases clipped from V and 9 bases from J, the junction kept 8 bases outside the gene matches. Germline CDR1 reads SGHDT; CDR2 reads YYEEEE. CDR3 DNA sequence: TGTGCCAGCAGTTTTGACAGGGGGCTCGGTGAGCAGTTCTTC. The encoded protein is CASSFDRGLGEQFF. Using reference TRBV5-6 and TRBJ2-1 for the parts outside the CDR3, the full variable domain is DAGVTQSPTHLIKTRGQQVTLRCSPKSGHDTVSWYQQALGQGPQFIFQYYEEEERQRGNFPDRFSGHQFPNYSSELNVNALLLGDSALYLCASSFDRGLGEQFFGPGTRLTVL.

This clonotype has ten or more counts. The chain couples TRBV10-3 to TRBJ2-7; D gene ambiguous. V lost 2 bases, J lost 6 bases, and 5 bases lay in between. The germline gives CDR1 ENHRY, CDR2 SYGVKD. The CDR3 is made up of 11 amino acids. The CDR3: CAISESLEQYF. The CDR3 bases are TGTGCCATCAGTGAGAGCCTCGAGCAGTACTTC.

V is TRBV28 and J is TRBJ1-5; D is perhaps TRBD1 (6 bases). Germline loops: CDR1 MDHEN, CDR2 SYDVKM. The CDR3 extends over 13 amino acids. V dropped 2 bases and J dropped 7 bases, with 9 bases sitting between them. CDR3 DNA: TGTGCCAGCAGTTTACTGGGGGGCCAGCCCCAGCATTTT. As protein: CASSLLGGQPQHF.

This clonotype was picked up a small number of times. This rearrangement joins TRBV2 to TRBJ2-5, with 11 positions matching TRBD2. V dropped 7 bases and J dropped 6; count of bases not matched to a gene: 10. The CDR3 loop spans 15 amino acids. Germline loops: CDR1 SNHLY, CDR2 FYNNEI. CDR3 loop: CASTVAGGRRKTQYF. As DNA, the CDR3 is TGTGCCAGCACCGTAGCGGGGGGGCGTAGAAAGACCCAGTACTTC.

This clonotype was detected only a few times. This chain links TRBV20-1 with TRBJ2-7; TRBD2 aligns across 12 bases. Germline lookup yields CDR1 DFQATT and CDR2 SNEGSKA (reference sequence). After removal of 4 bases from V and 6 bases from J, the junction contained 4 bases not matched to a gene. The CDR3 covers 13 residues. The CDR3 sequence: CSANQLAGGEQYF. The CDR3 bases are TGCAGTGCTAACCAACTAGCGGGGGGCGAGCAGTACTTC.

This clonotype came up a few times. The rearrangement uses TRBV27 and TRBJ2-7, with D possibly being TRBD2 (6 bases). The germline V gene has CDR1 MNHEY and CDR2 SMNVEV (reference sequence). This CDR3 has 12 residues. CDR3 amino acids: CTSRQEGYEQYF. The CDR3 bases are TGTACTTCGCGCCAGGAGGGGTACGAGCAGTACTTC.